Presented here are 18 T cell receptor beta chains from one specimen sequenced in a study of vaccination and CD4 T cells after COVID-19. Their antigens remain unidentified. Treatment of the sample: roughly ten-day PBMC culture with coronavirus spike peptide pools or control peptides (ViraFEST assay). Cultured CD4+ T cells had their DNA profiled by the Oncomine TCR Beta short-read assay. One entry per CDR3 protein results from TCRdb running MiXCR on the PCR reads. The repertoire holds about 12,000 distinct CDR3 sequences, 55% to 65% seen once, with 7.5% to 8.5% in the top ten. The sequencing input was CD4+ T cells from blood, cultured in vitro. The receptors were gathered from a human donor who had recovered from COVID-19.

This clonotype is deemed medium-sized. The rearrangement links TRBV30 to TRBJ2-3; 8 positions match TRBD2. The CDR3 is 18 amino acids. From germline, CDR1 is GTSNPN and CDR2 SVGIG (reference sequence). Unmatched junction bases numbered 24, after V lost 4 bases and J lost 9 bases. The CDR3 sequence is CAWTIPPPGAGGGRTQYF. For the CDR3, the DNA is TGTGCCTGGACTATCCCCCCCCCGGGCGCGGGAGGTGGGCGAACGCAGTATTTT.

This chain uses TRBV27 with TRBJ2-7; possibly TRBD1 or TRBD2 for D (6 bases each). In germline, CDR1 is MNHEY, CDR2 SMNVEV (reference sequence). This CDR3 has 15 residues. Trimming shortened V by 7 bases and J by 1 base, and 17 bases separated the two germline ends. The CDR3 DNA reads TGTGCCAGCACTCCCGGGGGCAGGCGATCCTACGAGCAGTACTTC. This gives the protein CASTPGGRRSYEQYF.

This clonotype occurred a few times. V is TRBV20-1 and J is TRBJ2-5; 10 bases fit TRBD2. This CDR3 region has 15 residues. V shed 3 bases, J shed 3 bases, and the junction held 7 bases outside the gene matches. CDR1 DFQATT and CDR2 SNEGSKA come from the germline V gene (reference sequence). CDR3 sequence reads: CSASGTGTSEETQYF. As DNA, the CDR3 is TGCAGTGCTAGTGGGACCGGGACTAGCGAAGAGACCCAGTACTTC.

V is TRBV11-3 and J is TRBJ2-7, with 10 nucleotides matching TRBD1. The length of the CDR3 is 15 residues. Trimming took 1 base from V and 2 from J; bases not matched to a gene: 2. Germline values: CDR1 SGHNT, CDR2 YENEEA. CDR3 loop: CASSLGQGAAYEQYF. CDR3 DNA: TGTGCCAGCAGCTTAGGACAGGGGGCTGCCTACGAGCAGTACTTC.

This chain connects TRBV28 to TRBJ1-2; 7 bases are a match to TRBD1. This CDR3 is 16 amino acids long. Germline CDR1 is MDHEN and CDR2 is SYDVKM. V lost 6 bases to trimming and J lost 7 bases; unmatched junction nucleotides: 17. For the CDR3, the DNA is TGTGCCAGCAGGTCCGATCCAACGACAGGGCAGGGTGGCTACACCTTC. Translating gives CASRSDPTTGQGGYTF.

This clonotype was recorded once. This rearrangement joins TRBV27 to TRBJ2-5, with TRBD2 identical over 9 bases. This CDR3 region has 16 residues. Germline V CDR1 and CDR2: MNHEY, SMNVEV (reference sequence). Germline trimming cut 5 bases from V and 3 bases from J; bases unmatched to any gene: 10. The DNA for the CDR3 is TGTGCCAGCAGTCCTCGACTAGCGGAGATTAAAGAGACCCAGTACTTC. This encodes CASSPRLAEIKETQYF.

This clonotype is medium-sized by share. This rearrangement joins TRBV27 to TRBJ1-5; TRBD1 agrees at 9 bases. Trimming at V came to 6 bases and at J to 4 bases, leaving 4 bases not matched to a gene. This CDR3 has 14 residues. The germline CDR1 and CDR2 sequences are MNHEY and SMNVEV (reference sequence). CDR3 sequence: CASSIDRGNQPQHF. DNA for the CDR3: TGTGCCAGCAGCATTGACAGGGGGAATCAGCCCCAGCATTTT.

The chain employs TRBV20-1 and TRBJ2-4; 13 bases match TRBD2. Germline V gene sequence: CDR1 DFQATT, CDR2 SNEGSKA (reference sequence). V lost 6 bases, J lost 6 bases, and 5 bases stayed unmatched. The CDR3 totals 14 residues. The CDR3 region is CSARLAGGRNIQYF. CDR3 sequence (DNA): TGCAGTGCACGACTAGCGGGGGGTCGAAACATTCAGTACTTC.

This clonotype was seen a handful of times. The rearrangement links TRBV20-1 to TRBJ2-2, with 7 positions matching TRBD2. V was clipped by 0 bases and J by 4 bases; unmatched bases: 2. The CDR3 length is 14 residues. CDR1 is DFQATT, CDR2 SNEGSKA, per germline (reference sequence). In DNA form, the CDR3 reads TGCAGTGCTAGAGACCCGGGAGGCACCGGGGAGCTGTTTTTT. This codes for CSARDPGGTGELFF.

This rearrangement joins TRBV4-3 to TRBJ1-6; possibly TRBD1 for D (5 bases). The ends were cut back, 3 bases at V and 6 bases at J, with 12 bases in the middle. There are 15 residues in the CDR3. Germline V lookup: CDR1 LGHNA, CDR2 YSLEER. The CDR3 DNA reads as TGCGCCAGCAGCCACGGCAGAGGGACTAATTCACCCCTCCACTTT. Its translation is CASSHGRGTNSPLHF.

In DNA, the CDR3 is TGCAGTGCTAGTTTGTGGGGACTAGCGGAGAATGAGCAGTTCTTC. It translates to CSASLWGLAENEQFF. V gene TRBV20-1 combines with J gene TRBJ2-1; TRBD2 agrees at 11 bases. The junction had 8 bases not matched to a gene; V was cut back by 3 bases and J by 7 bases. Germline V gene lookup returns CDR1 DFQATT and CDR2 SNEGSKA (reference sequence). There are 15 residues in the CDR3.

This clonotype was recorded once. The DNA of the CDR3 is TGCAGTGCTAGACTCTCGGACAGTTTGAACACTGAAGCTTTCTTT. Its protein product is CSARLSDSLNTEAFF. The chain recombines TRBV20-1 with TRBJ1-1, with D maybe TRBD1 (6 bases). The ends were cut back, 2 bases at V and 0 bases at J, with 13 bases in the middle. This CDR3 has 15 amino acids. The germline gives CDR1 DFQATT, CDR2 SNEGSKA (reference sequence).

V gene TRBV20-1 combines with J gene TRBJ2-2; TRBD1 matches at 7 bases. CDR1 and CDR2 (germline): DFQATT, SNEGSKA (reference sequence). This CDR3 spans 16 amino acids. V lost 1 base and J lost 4; bases outside the gene matches: 9. The CDR3: CSARAGRGSSTGELFF. The CDR3 nucleotides read TGCAGTGCTAGAGCCGGCAGGGGGTCGAGCACCGGGGAGCTGTTTTTT.

The V gene is TRBV7-8, the J gene TRBJ1-1; TRBD1 agrees at 7 bases. Trimming took 6 bases from V and 5 from J; bases not matched to a gene: 21. The CDR3 is 18 residues long. Germline CDR1 reads SGHVS; CDR2 reads FQNEAQ. The CDR3 coding sequence is TGTGCCAGCAGTCGTCAAGGGGCACAGGGGCTAAAAGGTACTGAAGCTTTCTTT. This codes for CASSRQGAQGLKGTEAFF.

The chain has TRBV7-3 and TRBJ1-2; D not certain. V lost 2 bases to trimming and J lost 6 bases, with 13 bases between them. Germline V gene lookup returns CDR1 SGHTA and CDR2 FQGTGA. The CDR3 has 14 amino acids. The CDR3 sequence is CASSLWAGADGYTF. In DNA, the CDR3 is TGTGCCAGCAGCTTATGGGCAGGAGCGGATGGCTACACCTTC.

This chain uses TRBV5-4 with TRBJ2-2, with TRBD2 identical over 12 bases. Unmatched junction bases numbered 10, after V lost 3 bases and J lost 7 bases. In germline, CDR1 is SGHNT, CDR2 YYREEE (reference sequence). This CDR3 is built from 17 residues. Here the CDR3 DNA reads TGTGCCAGCAGCTCAGCACTACTAGCGGGAGGAGGCGGGGAGCTGTTTTTT. It specifies CASSSALLAGGGGELFF. Looking up the rest from reference TRBV5-4 and TRBJ2-2 gives the full variable domain: ETGVTQSPTHLIKTRGQQVTLRCSSQSGHNTVSWYQQALGQGPQFIFQYYREEENGRGNFPPRFSGLQFPNYSSELNVNALELDDSALYLCASSSALLAGGGGELFFGEGSRLTVL.

A single count supports this clonotype. The genes are TRBV3-1 and TRBJ2-5; the D call may be TRBD1 or TRBD2 (5 bases each). Trimming stripped 6 bases from V and 3 bases from J, with 20 bases between. This CDR3 is 16 amino acids long. CDR1 LGHDT and CDR2 YNNKEL come from the germline V gene (reference sequence). CDR3 bases: TGTGCCAGCAGGTCCCCGGGGCATCGAAACAAAGAGACCCAGTACTTC. This sequence encodes CASRSPGHRNKETQYF.

This clonotype was counted between two and nine times. The V and J genes are TRBV20-1 and TRBJ1-1; D gene uncertain. The CDR3 is 14 residues long. The V gene's germline CDR1 is DFQATT and CDR2 SNEGSKA (reference sequence). Trimming removed 2 bases at V and 3 bases at J, with 13 bases between. CDR3 amino acids: CSARRVRWDTEAFF. For the CDR3, the DNA is TGCAGTGCTAGAAGGGTTAGGTGGGACACTGAAGCTTTCTTT.